The 19 T cell receptor beta chains below come from one sample, sequenced in a study of blood T cell repertoires in COVID-19 (dated by TCRdb to 2020 to 2021). Library method: the immunoSEQ multiplex PCR assay. TCRdb took this table from immuneACCESS and kept in-frame rearrangements with V and J called. Such tables lack part of the clones; where checked against another copy, unresolved V genes explain under half of the gap, and the rest is unexplained. The sample table lists about 350,000 clones, approximately 89% of them with a count of one. Roughly 5.2% of the sample is held by the ten biggest clonotypes. The sample comprised PBMCs or T cells enriched from blood (not recorded which). These receptors were taken from a woman in her twenties or thirties who had recovered from COVID-19.

The count of this clone is one. V is TRBV29-1 and J is TRBJ2-1, with TRBD2 as a possible D gene (6 bases). Germline V lookup: CDR1 SQVTM, CDR2 ANQGSEA. CDR3 length: 11 residues. Trimming cost V 4 bases and J 15 bases, with 16 bases left between them. The CDR3 region is CSVGGRGSRFF. CDR3 in DNA: TGCAGCGTTGGTGGGCGGGGTTCAAGGTTCTTC.

This rearrangement joins TRBV28 to TRBJ1-1, with a possible D match to TRBD1 (5 bases). CDR1 MDHEN and CDR2 SYDVKM come from the germline V gene. The CDR3 has 15 residues. The V end lost 6 bases, the J end lost 5 bases, and 19 bases lay between the germline ends. CDR3 in amino acids: CASRRSLGGTTEAFF. Written as DNA, the CDR3 is TGTGCCAGCAGACGCTCCCTCGGAGGGACGACTGAAGCTTTCTTT. Supplemented by reference TRBV28 and TRBJ1-1, the full variable domain reads DVKVTQSSRYLVKRTGEKVFLECVQDMDHENMFWYRQDPGLGLRLIYFSYDVKMKEKGDIPEGYSVSREKKERFSLILESASTNQTSMYLCASRRSLGGTTEAFFGQGTRLTVV.

The chain has TRBV30 and TRBJ2-3; 9 bases agree with TRBD2. The CDR3 contains 11 residues. The V gene's germline CDR1 is GTSNPN and CDR2 SVGIG (reference sequence). V shed 6 bases, J shed 9 bases, and the junction held 4 bases outside the gene matches. CDR3 loop: CACRTSATQYF. The CDR3 nucleotides read TGTGCCTGTCGGACTAGCGCCACGCAGTATTTT.

J is TRBJ1-1 and V is TRBV6-5; the D gene is possibly TRBD1 (6 bases). Germline V CDR1 and CDR2: MNHEY, SVGAGI. The CDR3 runs 14 residues. V dropped 7 bases and J dropped 3 bases, with 15 bases sitting between them. As DNA, the CDR3 is TGTGCCAGCACCCTCAGGGGTAGACACACTGAAGCTTTCTTT. It encodes CASTLRGRHTEAFF.

This sequence joins TRBV19 and TRBJ2-5; TRBD1 matches at 8 bases. Trimming at V came to 2 bases and at J to 5 bases, leaving 7 bases not matched to a gene. This CDR3 has 15 amino acids. The V gene's germline CDR1 is LNHDA and CDR2 SQIVND (reference sequence). CDR3 residues: CASSIRTGILETQYF. CDR3 nucleotides: TGTGCCAGTAGTATACGGACAGGGATTCTGGAGACCCAGTACTTC.

The chain links TRBV19 to TRBJ2-3, with 9 bases that match TRBD2. There are 16 residues in the CDR3. Unmatched junction bases numbered 5, after V lost 4 bases and J lost 0 bases. Per germline, CDR1 LNHDA and CDR2 SQIVND (reference sequence). The CDR3 DNA reads as TGTGCCAGTAGTACAAGACTAGCGGCTAGCACAGATACGCAGTATTTT. It encodes CASSTRLAASTDTQYF.

The chain links TRBV28 to TRBJ2-2; D possibly corresponds to TRBD1 (6 bases). Trimming cost V 5 bases and J 4 bases, with 8 bases left between them. Germline V gene sequence: CDR1 MDHEN, CDR2 SYDVKM. There are 13 residues in the CDR3. CDR3 amino acids: CASSRGGTGELFF. In DNA form, the CDR3 reads TGTGCCAGCAGTAGAGGGGGCACCGGGGAGCTGTTTTTT.

The chain links TRBV28 to TRBJ1-4, with a tentative D call TRBD1 (6 bases). The germline CDR1 and CDR2 sequences are MDHEN and SYDVKM. Trimming took 6 bases from V and 6 from J, leaving 20 bases between them. The CDR3 is 16 residues long. The CDR3: CASSRFYRARYEKLFF. The CDR3 bases are TGTGCCAGCAGCCGTTTCTACAGGGCACGCTATGAAAAACTGTTTTTT.

The chain couples TRBV7-3 to TRBJ2-3; 8 bases are shared with TRBD1. Per the germline V gene, CDR1 is SGHTA and CDR2 is FQGTGA. With 5 bases clipped from V and 3 bases from J, the junction kept 4 bases outside the gene matches. CDR3 length: 14 amino acids. The CDR3 sequence is CASSPQGATDTQYF. For the CDR3, the DNA is TGTGCCAGCAGCCCCCAGGGGGCTACAGATACGCAGTATTTT.

This clone was observed a few times. The gene calls are TRBV21-1 and TRBJ1-4; TRBD1 is the table's D call and was not checked against the DNA. TRBV21-1 is a pseudogene locus. The CDR3 extends over 19 amino acids. This CDR3 is CAGNHTTDRASETNEKLFF. The CDR3 region has the DNA TGTGCCGGGAACCACACTACGGACAGGGCGTCGGAAACTAATGAAAAACTGTTTTTT.

J is TRBJ2-7 and V is TRBV2; D is possibly TRBD1 (6 bases). Germline V gene sequence: CDR1 SNHLY, CDR2 FYNNEI. This CDR3 has 17 amino acids. V shed 4 bases and J shed 2 bases, with 21 bases lying between them. The CDR3 loop is CASSGQSARQGPYEQYF. CDR3 nucleotides: TGTGCCAGCAGTGGCCAGTCTGCGAGGCAGGGGCCCTACGAGCAGTACTTC. The whole variable domain, filled in from reference TRBV2 and TRBJ2-7, reads EPEVTQTPSHQVTQMGQEVILRCVPISNHLYFYWYRQILGQKVEFLVSFYNNEISEKSEIFDDQFSVERPDGSNFTLKIRSTKLEDSAMYFCASSGQSARQGPYEQYFGPGTRLTVT.

The rearrangement uses TRBV4-1 and TRBJ1-1; D is unresolved. The CDR3 contains 17 residues. Germline V gene data show CDR1 as MGHRA and CDR2 as YSYEKL. Trimming removed 0 bases at V and 10 bases at J, with 24 bases between. The CDR3: CASSQDGEGPGMSGAFF. The CDR3 DNA is TGCGCCAGCAGCCAAGATGGAGAGGGCCCGGGGATGAGTGGAGCTTTCTTT.

Regarding this clone: Other DNA sequences of this sample code for an identical CDR3. The rearrangement links TRBV18 to TRBJ1-5, with D possibly TRBD1 on 5 matching bases. Per the germline V gene, CDR1 is KGHSH and CDR2 is LQKENI. There are 15 residues in the CDR3. V was pared by 1 base and J by 0 bases, with 7 bases between. The CDR3 sequence is CASSPRTGSNQPQHF. In nucleotides, the CDR3 is TGTGCCAGCTCACCACGTACAGGTAGCAATCAGCCCCAGCATTTT.

The chain is built from TRBV5-1 and TRBJ2-3; 7 bases line up with TRBD2. Germline V gene lookup returns CDR1 SGHRS and CDR2 YFSETQ. Losses at the gene ends were 7 bases for V and 0 bases for J; bases not matched to a gene: 14. The CDR3 sequence is 17 residues long. CDR3 protein: CASAKITGGFSTDTQYF. The CDR3 bases are TGCGCCAGCGCCAAAATCACCGGGGGGTTTAGCACAGATACGCAGTATTTT.

This chain uses TRBV21-1 with TRBJ1-2; TRBD1 is the table's D call, not checked against the DNA. TRBV21-1 is a recognized pseudogene. The CDR3 covers 17 residues. The CDR3 nucleotides read TGTGCCAGCAGCAACGATCAATTTCGCAGGGGAGTCGTCGGCTACACCTTC. Its translation is CASSNDQFRRGVVGYTF.

This clone was counted once. This chain joins TRBV3-1 (or the pseudogene TRBV3-2) and TRBJ2-7; 10 bases are a match to TRBD1. J gave up 3 bases and V 0 bases, and 2 bases lay outside the gene matches. Looked up from germline, CDR1 is LGHDT and CDR2 is YNNKEL (reference sequence). The CDR3 runs 15 residues. The CDR3 region is CASSQEGQGIYEQYF. The CDR3 DNA sequence: TGTGCCAGCAGCCAAGAGGGACAGGGGATCTACGAGCAGTACTTC.

V and J are TRBV7-9 and TRBJ2-1, with 7 bases that match TRBD1. CDR1 and CDR2 (germline): SEHNR, FQNEAQ (reference sequence). This CDR3 has 15 amino acids. Trimming removed 5 bases from V and 5 bases from J; junction bases left unmatched: 9. CDR3 nucleotides: TGTGCCAGCAGCACTAGGGGGACAGTTAACAATGAGCAGTTCTTC. Protein sequence: CASSTRGTVNNEQFF.

The chain employs TRBV7-9 and TRBJ2-7; 8 bases map to TRBD2. Germline V gene sequence: CDR1 SEHNR, CDR2 FQNEAQ (reference sequence). Trimming removed 5 bases from V and 4 bases from J; junction bases left unmatched: 10. The CDR3 has 15 residues. In DNA, the CDR3 is TGTGCCAGCAGCCCCGGGGGGGGTGCTATTTACGAGCAGTACTTC. Translated, it gives CASSPGGGAIYEQYF.

The genes are TRBV6-1 and TRBJ1-2; D call uncertain. In germline, CDR1 is MNHNS, CDR2 SASEGT. The CDR3 contains 14 residues. Trimming shortened V by 1 base and J by 13 bases, and 19 bases separated the two germline ends. The CDR3 nucleotides read TGTGCCAGCAGTGAAGAGATGGTGGGCGGGCCCCCCACCTTC. It translates to CASSEEMVGGPPTF.